This T cell receptor (beta chain) was retrieved from a study of long-term antiretroviral therapy in people with HIV. Researchers report immunoSEQ v3.0 was run at survey level. The data were produced by immunoSEQ multiplex PCR, yet TCRdb's version contains in-frame clones alone and is incomplete. The sample has 25,000 to 35,000 clones; about 94% are singletons. CDR1 is SGHRS and CDR2 is YFSETQ in the germline V gene. This CDR3 spans 15 amino acids. With 4 bases removed from V and 5 bases from J, the gap between germline ends came to 18 bases. J is TRBJ1-1 and V is TRBV5-1; TRBD1 might be the D (6 bases). The specimen was unsorted PBMCs, collected about 7.2 years after starting antiretroviral therapy. The clonotype was recovered from a man aged 45 to 65 with HIV. The CDR3 protein is CASSQGFDSVTEAFF. CDR3 nucleotides: TGCGCCAGCAGCCAGGGGTTCGACAGTGTGACTGAAGCTTTCTTT. Filled out from reference TRBV5-1 and TRBJ1-1, the complete variable domain reads KAGVTQTPRYLIKTRGQQVTLSCSPISGHRSVSWYQQTPGQGLQFLFEYFSETQRNKGNFPGRFSGRQFSNSRSEMNVSTLELGDSALYLCASSQGFDSVTEAFFGQGTRLTVV.